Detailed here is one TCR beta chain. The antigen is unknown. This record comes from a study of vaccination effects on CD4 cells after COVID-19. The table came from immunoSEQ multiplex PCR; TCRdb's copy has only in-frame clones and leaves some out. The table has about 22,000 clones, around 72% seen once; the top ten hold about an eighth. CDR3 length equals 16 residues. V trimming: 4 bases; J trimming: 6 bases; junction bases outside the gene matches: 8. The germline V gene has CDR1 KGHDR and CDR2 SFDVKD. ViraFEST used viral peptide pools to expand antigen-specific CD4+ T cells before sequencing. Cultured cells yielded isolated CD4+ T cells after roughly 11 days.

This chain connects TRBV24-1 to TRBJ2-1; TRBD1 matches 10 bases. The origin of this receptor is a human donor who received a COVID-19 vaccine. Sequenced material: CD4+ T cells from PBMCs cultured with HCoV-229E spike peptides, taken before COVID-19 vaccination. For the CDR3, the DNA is TGTGCCACCAGTGAGGCGGGACAGGGGAATGGCAATGAGCAGTTCTTC. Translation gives CATSEAGQGNGNEQFF.